The entry below gives a single TCR beta chain sequence along with its context. This clone was counted many times. Its specific antigen is unknown. Base qualities were left out, and no much larger clone turns up one base away. This entry comes from a study of beta chain features in type 1 diabetes (dated by TCRdb to 2016 to 2019). Context from the whole study: Patients and healthy donors did not differ in mean age, gender distribution, total cell number or subset yield. Across all samples, roughly 110,000,000 sorted cells were examined, and cell number per subset correlated strongly with RNA yield. In the study, TCRB repertoires of sorted circulating CD4+ T cell subsets from recently diagnosed type 1 diabetes patients were compared with those of matched healthy donors. Whereas all 30 or so donors provided naive and central memory subsets, regulatory and stem cell-like memory subsets were isolated from just 8 patients and roughly 8 healthy donors. What the work shows at the level of the full study, not this receptor alone: Fewer insertions and more nucleotide deletions at VDJ recombination sites were observed in patients with type 1 diabetes, implying thymic rearrangement abnormalities. A moderate but significant shortening of TCRB CDR3 length was observed in type 1 diabetes patients in all four CD4+ subsets. The naive, central memory and regulatory TCRB repertoires appeared to resemble one another more closely among patients than among healthy donors. Shorter templates might have been favored by PCR, but patient and control samples were amplified and corrected together, so both groups would have been affected equally by any skew. Sequencing cDNA rather than genomic DNA could over-represent highly expressing activated cells, although activation and CD3 levels did not differ between groups. Because the HLA sub-analyses included only small numbers of individuals, any influence of HLA type on TCRB rearrangement was left unresolved.

All of the isolated RNA was reverse transcribed with the High Capacity cDNA Reverse Transcription Kit, so expressed TCRB transcripts were sequenced. Deep immunoSEQ sequencing was applied to naive, central memory and regulatory T cell samples, giving an average of about 3.7 million total reads per sample. After sorted cells were lysed in RLT buffer, RNA was extracted with DNase-treated RNeasy Micro or Mini kits, with the choice depending on cell number. To prevent cross-contamination, each cell subset was processed individually, whereas patient and healthy donor samples were processed jointly. The immunoSEQ multiplex PCR was used to amplify TCRB sequences from cDNA, generating 87-bp fragments that spanned the CDR3 region. Amplicons were sequenced on the Illumina HiSeq platform. In the original analysis: PCR bias was corrected computationally using synthetic template baselines, and reads within Hamming distance 2 were collapsed, with unmergeable singletons discarded. By aligning reads against IMGT, V, D and J genes, CDR3 length, and insertions or deletions at six rearrangement sites were assigned. Within each subset, clonotype counts were normalized to the number of sorted cells before true diversity and Gini coefficients were calculated with the tcR R package. Repertoire sharing was quantified using the overlap coefficient calculated on TCRB nucleotide sequences. TCRdb took over this immuneACCESS table, retaining in-frame rearrangements with V and J assigned. Such tables are incomplete; in checked studies, under half of the missing clones stem from an unresolved V gene, and the remainder is unexplained. V and J calls plus clone size are reproduced from that table; the DNA served to infer D and trimming. This sample lists roughly 140,000 clones; 11% were detected once. Clones ranked in the top ten supply roughly 1.9% of the sample.

The CDR3 covers 16 residues, taking in both the cysteine and the phenylalanine. The only DNA kept is the CDR3, 48 bases in frame from the first base. CDR1 and CDR2 are drawn from the germline V gene (reference sequence): MNHNY, SVGAGI. Trimming removed 2 bases from V and 1 base from J, leaving 15 bases between the germline ends. A single peripheral blood draw of around 0.11 L on average was collected from each donor into heparinised tubes. Naive, central memory, regulatory and stem cell-like memory CD4+ T cells were sorted on a BD FACSAria II using a panel including CD45RO, CCR7, CD25, CD127, CD95 and CD27. A purity above 95% was achieved for all sorted populations. PBMCs were separated immediately by Lymphoprep density gradient centrifugation and were stained directly, without being cultured. Samples were stained and sorted in pairs, with one healthy donor and one patient per experiment, so that batch effects were minimized.

The specimen sequenced was central memory CD4+ T cells from blood. The rearranged chain carries TRBV6-6 and TRBJ2-7; TRBD1 might be the D gene, on 5 matching bases. The receptor was derived from a man between 18 and 35 years old in good health. The encoded CDR3 is CASSYVAGKSSYEQYF. Read as DNA, the sequence is TGTGCCAGCAGTTACGTGGCAGGGAAGTCATCCTACGAGCAGTACTTC.